This TCR beta chain was identified in a study of identical twins. Study observations and caveats: Alpha sequences out of frame and shared by twins had excess low generation probability.

Germline V gene sequence: CDR1 SGHRS, CDR2 YFSETQ. The CDR3 covers 14 residues. J was trimmed by 3 bases and V by 4 bases; bases with no gene match: 5. Worth noting for this clonotype: Its antigen remains unidentified.

Addition of a universal primer site occurred through template switching, and cDNA carried unique molecular identifiers. MiXCR was run by TCRdb on the 5' RACE reads, yielding one entry per CDR3 protein. The table records hundreds of thousands of distinct CDR3 sequences, about 9.4% of them present only once. The same data also went into a second study, on yellow fever vaccine responses in identical twins.

V and J are TRBV5-1 and TRBJ2-7; 9 bases are a match to TRBD1. This clonotype originated in a woman between 18 and 29 years old in good health. The source material was PBMCs. Here the CDR3 reads CASSHGTGYYEQYF. The CDR3 DNA follows: TGCGCCAGCAGCCACGGGACAGGGTACTACGAGCAGTACTTC.